This passage covers 25 T cell receptor beta chains from one sample sequenced in a study of CD8+CD57+ T cells in acquired aplastic anemia. The study profiled TCR beta VDJ and CDR3 using genomic DNA as template. TCRdb re-called the reads with MiXCR, one entry per CDR3 protein. The profile covers more than 200,000 distinct CDR3 sequences, with under 55% appearing a single time and less than 20% taken by the ten largest. Sequencing involved patients with CD8+CD57+ cell expansion previously shown by flow cytometry. Input material: sorted CD4+, CD8+, or CD8+CD57+ T cells (not recorded which) from PBMCs. The receptor set was obtained from a human donor with aplastic anemia.

The table lists this clonotype with many counts. This sequence joins TRBV19 and TRBJ1-3; D uncertain. Germline CDR1 reads LNHDA; CDR2 reads SQIVND (reference sequence). V was shortened by 6 bases and J by 2 bases, with 8 bases between the two germline ends. CDR3 size: 13 residues. CDR3 sequence: CASRVGAGNTIYF. CDR3 sequence (DNA): TGTGCCAGTAGGGTCGGGGCTGGAAACACCATATATTTT.

This clonotype showed up many times. The chain joins TRBV2 to TRBJ1-3; 7 nucleotides match TRBD1. Looked up from germline, CDR1 is SNHLY and CDR2 is FYNNEI. CDR3 size: 13 residues. Trimming at V came to 8 bases and at J to 4 bases, leaving 5 bases not matched to a gene. The CDR3 protein is CASDQDRGNTIYF. The CDR3 region has the DNA TGTGCCAGCGATCAGGACAGGGGAAACACCATATATTTT.

This clonotype was picked up a small number of times. This chain connects TRBV28 to TRBJ2-4, with 7 positions matching TRBD1. The CDR3 consists of 14 residues. Germline CDR1 MDHEN, CDR2 SYDVKM. J lost 9 bases, V lost 5 bases, and 10 bases had no gene match. The DNA for the CDR3 is TGTGCCAGCAGTACGGACAGGTTAGACGGCATTCAGTACTTC. Protein: CASSTDRLDGIQYF.

This clonotype was picked up many times. This chain links TRBV9 with TRBJ2-3; unclear D gene. Trimming took 2 bases from V and 2 from J, leaving 6 bases between them. The CDR3 length is 13 residues. Germline V lookup: CDR1 SGDLS, CDR2 YYNGEE. In DNA form, the CDR3 reads TGTGCCAGCAGCGTGCTTACCACAGATACGCAGTATTTT. Translation: CASSVLTTDTQYF.

This clonotype was detected many times. The V and J genes are TRBV7-9 and TRBJ1-1, with 8 bases fitting TRBD1. The V gene's germline CDR1 is SEHNR and CDR2 FQNEAQ (reference sequence). After removal of 5 bases from V and 5 bases from J, the junction contained 13 bases not matched to a gene. This CDR3 has 16 residues. This CDR3 is CASSPPTGARYTEAFF. CDR3 bases: TGTGCCAGCAGCCCTCCGACAGGGGCGCGATATACTGAAGCTTTCTTT. Full variable domain (rest looked up from reference TRBV7-9 and TRBJ1-1): DTGVSQNPRHKITKRGQNVTFRCDPISEHNRLYWYRQTLGQGPEFLTYFQNEAQLEKSRLLSDRFSAERPKGSFSTLEIQRTEQGDSAMYLCASSPPTGARYTEAFFGQGTRLTVV.

This clonotype was picked up a small number of times. The genes are TRBV19 and TRBJ1-2; the D gene is possibly TRBD1 (5 bases). The CDR3 sequence is 12 residues long. Germline loops: CDR1 LNHDA, CDR2 SQIVND (reference sequence). Trimming stripped 3 bases from V and 4 bases from J, with 6 bases between. The CDR3 reads CASSMGRYGYTF. The CDR3, as DNA: TGTGCCAGTAGTATGGGACGCTATGGCTACACCTTC.

V and J are TRBV7-9 and TRBJ1-5, with TRBD1 as a possible D gene (5 bases). The CDR3 runs 18 residues. V was pared by 9 bases and J by 1 base, with 25 bases between. From germline, CDR1 is SEHNR and CDR2 FQNEAQ (reference sequence). The CDR3 DNA sequence: TGTGCCAGTAGTATGAACGGGCAGGGCATCCTAAGCAATCAGCCCCAGCATTTT. It codes for CASSMNGQGILSNQPQHF.

This clonotype was counted at least ten times. CDR3: CASSLGTVNYGYTF. The CDR3 DNA reads TGCGCCAGCAGCTTAGGGACCGTTAACTATGGCTACACCTTC. The gene calls are TRBV5-1 and TRBJ1-2, with D possibly TRBD1 on 5 matching bases. CDR3 length: 14 residues. Looked up from germline, CDR1 is SGHRS and CDR2 is YFSETQ. V dropped 2 bases and J dropped 1 base, with 9 bases sitting between them.

This chain joins TRBV20-1 and TRBJ1-5; 10 nucleotides line up with TRBD1. The V segment lost 3 bases and the J segment 5 bases; nucleotides outside the gene matches: 4. This CDR3 comprises 14 residues. Germline-derived CDR1 and CDR2 are DFQATT and SNEGSKA (reference sequence). The CDR3 region has the DNA TGCAGTGCTAGCCCGGGACAGGGGTATCAGCCCCAGCATTTT. This encodes CSASPGQGYQPQHF.

With respect to this clonotype: It may be a read error: a sequence one base away is much more abundant. The chain carries TRBV7-9 and TRBJ2-3; D is possibly TRBD2 (5 bases). From germline, CDR1 is SEHNR and CDR2 FQNEAQ (reference sequence). The V gene lost 11 bases and the J gene lost 3 bases, with 18 bases spanning the gap. The CDR3 length is 14 residues. In DNA, the CDR3 is TGTGCCGGCGGCTTCGGGGAATTTACAGATACGCAGTATTTT. It translates to CAGGFGEFTDTQYF.

V and J are TRBV12-3 or TRBV12-4 and TRBJ2-3, with TRBD2 matching over 8 bases. With 8 bases clipped from V and 6 bases from J, the junction kept 7 bases outside the gene matches. This CDR3 spans 13 amino acids. CDR3 in DNA: TGTGCCAGCCATCCGGGGGGGGCGGATACGCAGTATTTT. Amino acids: CASHPGGADTQYF.

J is TRBJ2-7 and V is TRBV29-1; 9 bases fit TRBD1. Germline loops: CDR1 SQVTM, CDR2 ANQGSEA. The CDR3 sequence is 13 residues long. V lost 7 bases to trimming and J lost 4 bases; unmatched junction nucleotides: 8. The CDR3 nucleotides are TGCAGCGCAAGGACAGGGGCCGCGTACGAGCAGTACTTC. Translating it yields CSARTGAAYEQYF.

This clonotype was counted many times. This sequence joins TRBV2 and TRBJ1-5; D unclear. The CDR3 is made up of 12 amino acids. Germline values: CDR1 SNHLY, CDR2 FYNNEI. Trimming stripped 7 bases from V and 3 bases from J, with 7 bases between. CDR3 sequence reads: CASNDANQPQHF. The DNA of the CDR3 is TGTGCCAGCAATGACGCCAATCAGCCCCAGCATTTT.

V is TRBV7-9 and J is TRBJ1-6; D not certain. Trimming removed 2 bases at V and 7 bases at J, with 9 bases between. This CDR3 contains 14 residues. Germline V gene lookup returns CDR1 SEHNR and CDR2 FQNEAQ (reference sequence). The CDR3 DNA reads TGTGCCAGCAGCTTATCTGGGAACAATTCACCCCTCCACTTT. This codes for CASSLSGNNSPLHF.

In regard to this clonotype: Mismatch with germline at one junction end may stem from a read error. This rearrangement joins TRBV11-2 to TRBJ2-7, with 8 bases fitting TRBD2. Looked up from germline, CDR1 is SGHAT and CDR2 is FQNNGV. This CDR3 comprises 14 residues. CDR3 in amino acids: CAGSGPGLAYEQYF. The CDR3 nucleotides are TGTGCCGGCAGTGGACCGGGACTAGCCTACGAGCAGTACTTC. The variable domain in full, with the rest retrieved from reference TRBV11-2 and TRBJ2-7, is EAGVAQSPRYKIIEKRQSVAFWCNPISGHATLYWYQQILGQGPKLLIQFQNNGVVDDSQLPKDRFSAERLKGVDSTLKIQPAKLEDSAVYLCAGSGPGLAYEQYFGPGTRLTVT.

A few counts support this clonotype. The V call is TRBV30, the J call TRBJ1-4, with D possibly being TRBD1 (6 bases). V gave up 3 bases and J gave up 2 bases, with 10 bases separating them. CDR1 is GTSNPN, CDR2 SVGIG, per germline (reference sequence). This CDR3 is built from 14 residues. The CDR3 DNA is TGTGCCTGGAGCCCAGGGGAGACTAATGAAAAACTGTTTTTT. Translation gives CAWSPGETNEKLFF.

J is TRBJ2-1 and V is TRBV15, with 11 nucleotides matching TRBD1. Germline-derived CDR1 and CDR2 are LNHNV and YYDKDF (reference sequence). The V and J ends lost 7 bases and 6 bases, in that order; junction bases with no gene match: 5. The CDR3 spans 14 residues. The CDR3 loop reads CATIGTGGSNEQFF. As DNA, the CDR3 is TGTGCCACCATCGGGACAGGGGGGAGCAATGAGCAGTTCTTC.

In regard to this clonotype: A much larger clone is a single base away; this may be a read error. The rearrangement uses TRBV30 and TRBJ1-6; D is unresolved. The germline CDR1 and CDR2 sequences are GTSNPN and SVGIG (reference sequence). CDR3 length: 13 residues. V lost 2 bases and J lost 11, with 13 bases in between. The CDR3, as DNA: TGTGCCTGGAGTATGGACGGAAATCCACCCCTCCACTTT. Translation: CAWSMDGNPPLHF.

The chain employs TRBV7-9 and TRBJ2-7; 7 bases match TRBD2. CDR3 length: 14 amino acids. The germline V gene has CDR1 SEHNR and CDR2 FQNEAQ (reference sequence). V was clipped by 5 bases and J by 6 bases; unmatched bases: 10. The CDR3 reads CASSRWEGTFEQYF. The CDR3 nucleotides are TGTGCCAGCAGCCGATGGGAGGGGACGTTCGAGCAGTACTTC.

This clonotype was observed once. The rearrangement uses TRBV7-2 and TRBJ2-7, with TRBD2 as a possible D gene (6 bases). Trimming removed 0 bases from V and 6 bases from J, with 9 bases in between. CDR1 and CDR2 (germline): SGHTA, FQGNSA. The CDR3 contains 13 residues. Here the CDR3 reads CASSLAEGGEQYV. CDR3 DNA: TGTGCCAGCAGCTTAGCGGAGGGCGGCGAGCAGTACGTC.

This clonotype was seen ten or more times. The chain couples TRBV3-1 to TRBJ2-5, with TRBD1 as a possible D gene (6 bases). Germline lookup yields CDR1 LGHDT and CDR2 YNNKEL (reference sequence). This CDR3 contains 14 residues. V was clipped by 4 bases and J by 1 base, with 10 bases between them. The CDR3 DNA follows: TGTGCCAGCAGCCGGGGGCAGACCCAAGAGACCCAGTACTTC. This codes for CASSRGQTQETQYF.

The chain recombines TRBV7-8 with TRBJ2-7; 8 bases map to TRBD1. The CDR3 sequence is 14 residues long. Unmatched junction bases numbered 5, after V lost 5 bases and J lost 2 bases. Germline V gene data show CDR1 as SGHVS and CDR2 as FQNEAQ. The CDR3 here is CASSPLTGAYEQYF. The CDR3 nucleotides read TGTGCCAGCAGCCCGCTGACAGGGGCCTACGAGCAGTACTTC.

The genes are TRBV6-5 and TRBJ2-7; D is possibly TRBD1 or TRBD2 (6 bases each). CDR3 length equals 14 residues. The V gene's germline CDR1 is MNHEY and CDR2 SVGAGI. V lost 8 bases to trimming and J lost 3 bases, with 17 bases between them. CDR3 amino acids: CASSTRGGGYEQYF. In DNA, the CDR3 is TGTGCCAGCTCAACCCGAGGGGGAGGCTACGAGCAGTACTTC.

This clonotype was seen at least ten times. The chain combines TRBV19 with TRBJ2-2, with D possibly being TRBD2 (5 bases). Trimming left V 7 bases short and J 0 bases short, with 12 bases between. The germline V gene has CDR1 LNHDA and CDR2 SQIVND (reference sequence). This CDR3 has 15 residues. The CDR3 loop is CASTPGMANTGELFF. In DNA form, the CDR3 reads TGTGCCAGTACCCCGGGAATGGCGAACACCGGGGAGCTGTTTTTT.

Many counts were recorded for this clonotype. V usage is TRBV19 and J usage is TRBJ2-5; maybe TRBD2 (6 bases). The CDR3 length is 13 residues. CDR1 and CDR2 (germline): LNHDA, SQIVND (reference sequence). Trimming cost V 4 bases and J 5 bases, with 11 bases left between them. In DNA form, the CDR3 reads TGTGCCAGTAGTACTACCCGGGGGGAGACCCAGTACTTC. This sequence encodes CASSTTRGETQYF.